Below are 5 T cell receptor beta chains sequenced from a single sample in a study of T cell responses to AZD1222 COVID-19 vaccine. Profiling relied on immunoSEQ multiplex PCR, and the TCRdb table lists in-frame clones only, not all of them. The table has 100,000 to 110,000 clones, approximately 87% seen once. Sample: peripheral blood, taken on day 0 of AZD1222 vaccination. These receptors all come from an adult in good health.

The chain employs TRBV5-6 and TRBJ1-1, with unresolved D. Germline V gives CDR1 SGHDT, CDR2 YYEEEE. The length of the CDR3 is 14 residues. Trimming cost V 2 bases and J 3 bases, with 11 bases left between them. CDR3 sequence reads: CASSFLGLYTEAFF. DNA for the CDR3: TGTGCCAGCAGCTTTCTGGGATTATACACTGAAGCTTTCTTT.

The genes are TRBV11-3 and TRBJ2-3; 8 nucleotides align to TRBD1. Looked up from germline, CDR1 is SGHNT and CDR2 is YENEEA. This CDR3 has 12 amino acids. V was clipped by 6 bases and J by 8 bases; unmatched bases: 4. The CDR3 nucleotides are TGTGCCAGCAGTGAAGACAGGGGTACGCAGTATTTT. Translation: CASSEDRGTQYF.

This clone came up once. The rearrangement joins TRBV2 to TRBJ1-1, with D hard to call. There are 13 residues in the CDR3. V was cut by 5 bases and J by 5 bases, with 12 bases left in between. The germline V gene encodes CDR1 SNHLY and CDR2 FYNNEI. Written as DNA, the CDR3 is TGTGCCAGCAGTTACAAAGGTGGGACTGAAGCTTTCTTT. Protein sequence: CASSYKGGTEAFF.

The table lists this clone with a count of one. The V call is TRBV5-8, the J call TRBJ1-5; D ambiguous. The germline V gene has CDR1 SGHTS and CDR2 YDEGEE. The CDR3 is made up of 16 amino acids. Deletions cut 0 bases from V and 0 bases from J, with 10 bases between. DNA of the CDR3: TGTGCCAGCAGCTTGGGAGGCCGGATTAGCAATCAGCCCCAGCATTTT. Its translation: CASSLGGRISNQPQHF.

The chain employs TRBV10-3 and TRBJ2-1; the match to TRBD2 covers 11 bases. The V segment lost 2 bases and the J segment 5 bases; nucleotides outside the gene matches: 2. The CDR3 length is 15 residues. CDR1 and CDR2 (germline): ENHRY, SYGVKD. The CDR3 DNA follows: TGTGCCATCAGTGAGCGACTAGCGGGGAACAATGAGCAGTTCTTC. This gives the protein CAISERLAGNNEQFF.